These T cell receptor beta chains were read from a single sample in a study of blood T cell repertoires in COVID-19. The repertoire was sequenced with immunoSEQ multiplex PCR; TCRdb's copy has only in-frame clones and lacks some. The sample has around 200,000 clones; 80% to 90% are singletons. The source material was peripheral blood. The source is a man between 65 and 80 years old with active or convalescent COVID-19. CDR3s include the opening cysteine and the closing phenylalanine or tryptophan. D genes are given only for firm matches. A clone size is listed for some rows: how often the clone was seen (once, few, many), or a class if it is expanded.

j_call clone_size d_call v_call cdr3_nt cdr3_aa
TRBJ2-2 - - TRBV7-6 TGTGCCAGCAGCGCGGACATATCGAACACCGGGGAGCTGTTTTTT CASSADISNTGELFF
TRBJ1-2 - - TRBV12-3/TRBV12-4 TGTGCCAGCAGTTCCTCTAACTATGGCTACACCTTC CASSSSNYGYTF
TRBJ1-1 - TRBD1 TRBV27 TGTGCCAGCAGTTCCCCGTTGCAGGGGGAAAACACTGAAGCTTTCTTT CASSSPLQGENTEAFF
TRBJ2-3 - TRBD1 TRBV18 TGTGCCAGCTCACCCGGGACAGGGGGCATGGATACGCAGTATTTT CASSPGTGGMDTQYF
TRBJ2-1 - - TRBV2 TGTGCCAGCAGTGAAGCGCTATCCCCCAATGAGCAGTTCTTC CASSEALSPNEQFF
TRBJ1-2 - - TRBV18 TGTGCCAGCTCACCACCGAACAGGGACAACTATGGCTACACCTTC CASSPPNRDNYGYTF
TRBJ2-5 - TRBD1 TRBV14 TGTGCCAGCAGCCAGTGGACAGGGGGCCTCGAGACCCAGTACTTC CASSQWTGGLETQYF
TRBJ1-5 - - TRBV5-4 TGTGCCAGCAGCCGGGCCCCAGGGGACAATCAGCCCCAGCATTTT CASSRAPGDNQPQHF
TRBJ2-3 - TRBD2 TRBV4-3 TGCGCCAGCAGCCAAGATACCCTTAGCGGGCGCACAGATACGCAGTATTTT CASSQDTLSGRTDTQYF
TRBJ1-1 - - TRBV28 TGTGCCAGCAGTTTCCCCTCGGGGATCTGGAACACTGAAGCTTTCTTT CASSFPSGIWNTEAFF
TRBJ1-6 - - TRBV30 TGTGCCTGGACGGGGGGTAGCTCCTATAATTCACCCCTCCACTTT CAWTGGSSYNSPLHF
TRBJ1-1 once TRBD1 TRBV27 TGTGCCAGCAGTTTAACAGGGGCGAACACTGAAGCTTTCTTT CASSLTGANTEAFF
TRBJ1-1 - - TRBV6-6 TGTGCCAGCAGCCCGGGGGGGCCTGAAGCTTTCTTT CASSPGGPEAFF
TRBJ1-5 - TRBD1 TRBV15 TGTGCCACCAGCAGAGCAGAGACAGGGGAAGGACCCCAGCATTTT CATSRAETGEGPQHF
TRBJ1-1 once TRBD1 TRBV6-5 TGTGCCAGCAGTCGACAGGGTTTCAGCACTGAAGCTTTCTTT CASSRQGFSTEAFF
TRBJ1-5 - TRBD1 TRBV7-8 TGTGCCAGCAGCCACGGGACAGGGCCGACTCAGCCCCAGCATTTT CASSHGTGPTQPQHF
TRBJ1-1 - - TRBV18 TGTGCCAGCTCACCCGGGCAGTCGGGGTCCACTGAAGCTTTCTTT CASSPGQSGSTEAFF
TRBJ1-6 once TRBD1 TRBV30 TGTGCCTGGAGTCTCCCCCGGGACAGGGGCTATAATTCACCCCTCCACTTT CAWSLPRDRGYNSPLHF
TRBJ1-2 - - TRBV30 TGTGCCTGGAGTGTATTGGCAGGGTATGGCTACACCTTC CAWSVLAGYGYTF
TRBJ2-5 - - TRBV7-2 TGTGCCAGCAGCCCTAGACCCCAAGAGACCCAGTACTTC CASSPRPQETQYF
TRBJ2-3 - TRBD1 TRBV6-6 TGTGCCAGCAGCCGGACAGGGTATGCCCCGGATACGCAGTATTTT CASSRTGYAPDTQYF
TRBJ1-5 - - TRBV27 TGTGCCAGCAGTTCTCGCGGTGGGGCGGAGTTATATCAGCCCCAGCATTTT CASSSRGGAELYQPQHF
TRBJ2-2 - - TRBV6-5 TGTGCCAGCAGTTACTGGCGGGACACCGGGGAGCTGTTTTTT CASSYWRDTGELFF
TRBJ1-3 - - TRBV6-5 TGTGCCAGTCGAGGAGGGTCCTACTCTGGAAACACCATATATTTT CASRGGSYSGNTIYF
TRBJ1-2 - - TRBV10-2 TGCGCCAGCAACCCTCGGTGGTGGGACCGGGGGGACTATGGCTACACCTTC CASNPRWWDRGDYGYTF
TRBJ1-1 - TRBD1 TRBV18 TGTGCCAGCTCACCTGGACAGGGAGTAGGGATGAACACTGAAGCTTTCTTT CASSPGQGVGMNTEAFF
TRBJ1-1 - - TRBV18 TGTGCCAGCTACATACAGCAGAACACTGAAGCTTTCTTT CASYIQQNTEAFF
TRBJ2-3 few - TRBV7-3 TGTGCCAGCAGCTTGGTAGAAGGCACAGATACGCAGTATTTT CASSLVEGTDTQYF
TRBJ1-1 - TRBD1 TRBV7-8 TGTGCCAGCAGCTTACAACGGACAGGAGGGGCTGAAGCTTTCTTT CASSLQRTGGAEAFF